Presented here are 23 T cell receptor beta chains from one specimen sequenced in a study of T cells after yellow fever vaccination. TCRdb reanalysed the 5' RACE reads using MiXCR and keeps one entry per CDR3 protein. Here the sample spans approximately 250,000 distinct CDR3 sequences, around 6.7% being singletons. The sequenced sample was CD4+ T cells sorted from PBMCs, obtained on the day of the yellow fever booster vaccination. The origin of the receptors is a man in his thirties or forties who received the YFV17D yellow fever vaccine.

This clonotype was counted at least ten times. The chain couples TRBV27 to TRBJ2-7; D not certain. V lost 3 bases to trimming and J lost 4 bases, with 16 bases between them. CDR3 size: 15 residues. Germline loops: CDR1 MNHEY, CDR2 SMNVEV (reference sequence). The CDR3 DNA sequence: TGTGCCAGCAGTTTCGTTTCAGCTCCTTCTTACGAGCAGTACTTC. As protein: CASSFVSAPSYEQYF.

The rearrangement links TRBV10-1 to TRBJ2-2, with TRBD1 matching over 9 bases. Germline assignment: CDR1 WNHNN and CDR2 SYGVQD (reference sequence). The CDR3 covers 16 residues. Germline trimming cut 4 bases from V and 6 bases from J; bases unmatched to any gene: 9. The CDR3: CASSGRGQGSAGELFF. DNA of the CDR3: TGCGCCAGCAGTGGTCGTGGACAGGGGAGCGCCGGGGAGCTGTTTTTT.

This clonotype was seen repeatedly, ten times or more. The V call is TRBV12-3 or TRBV12-4, the J call TRBJ1-1; D perhaps matches TRBD1 (5 bases). Deletions cut 6 bases from V and 5 bases from J, with 16 bases between. The CDR3 is made up of 14 amino acids. This CDR3 reads CASSTQGPRTEAFF. CDR3 nucleotides: TGTGCCAGCAGCACCCAGGGCCCGAGGACTGAAGCTTTCTTT.

Regarding this clonotype: At one end, the junction sequence differs from germline, possibly due to a read error. CDR3 bases: TGTGCCTGCAGTGCCCCAACCTACGAGCAGTACTTC. It codes for CACSAPTYEQYF. V is TRBV6-4 and J is TRBJ2-7; D is undetermined. Germline loops: CDR1 MRHNA, CDR2 SNTAGT. The CDR3 runs to 12 residues.

This clonotype was observed a handful of times. The chain uses TRBV20-1 and TRBJ2-1; TRBD2 matches 11 bases. The trim removed 1 base at V and 5 bases at J, leaving 7 bases unmatched. CDR1 is DFQATT and CDR2 is SNEGSKA in the germline V gene (reference sequence). The CDR3 spans 16 residues. CDR3 nucleotide sequence: TGCAGTGCTAGAGGCTCGACTAGCGGGAAGAACAATGAGCAGTTCTTC. Protein product: CSARGSTSGKNNEQFF.

This clonotype was seen only a few times. CDR3 sequence reads: CSAREIPGKGLAGGNTGELFF. CDR3 DNA: TGCAGTGCTAGAGAAATTCCAGGCAAGGGACTAGCGGGAGGGAACACCGGGGAGCTGTTTTTT. The chain links TRBV20-1 to TRBJ2-2; 15 bases agree with TRBD2. Germline CDR1 reads DFQATT; CDR2 reads SNEGSKA (reference sequence). J lost 1 base, V lost 0 bases, and 12 bases had no gene match. The CDR3 covers 21 residues.

In this sample, this clonotype turned up many times. One end of the junction is discordant with germline, which a read error may explain. V gene TRBV12-3 or TRBV12-4 combines with J gene TRBJ2-7; a weak D match, TRBD1 (5 bases). The CDR3 contains 12 residues. CDR3 DNA: TGTGCCAGCAGCCCGGACCAGGGCGAGAAGTACTTC. This sequence encodes CASSPDQGEKYF.

The V and J genes are TRBV9 and TRBJ2-5; D is unresolved. With 1 base removed from V and 1 base from J, the gap between germline ends came to 11 bases. Germline V gives CDR1 SGDLS, CDR2 YYNGEE. There are 15 residues in the CDR3. The CDR3 coding sequence is TGTGCCAGCAGCGTATTGGGCGCGAGCCAAGAGACCCAGTACTTC. Residues: CASSVLGASQETQYF.

This clonotype was recorded at least ten times. CDR3 coding DNA: TGTGCCAGTAGTACTTCCTCTAAAACTGGGGCCAACGTCCTGACTTTC. Translated: CASSTSSKTGANVLTF. The chain has TRBV19 and TRBJ2-6, with D uncertain. CDR3 size: 16 residues. The V end lost 4 bases, the J end lost 2 bases, and 12 bases lay between the germline ends. Germline CDR1 reads LNHDA; CDR2 reads SQIVND (reference sequence).

The rearrangement joins TRBV20-1 to TRBJ2-7, with 12 bases identical to TRBD2. Germline CDR1 and CDR2: DFQATT and SNEGSKA (reference sequence). With 4 bases clipped from V and 4 bases from J, the junction kept 5 bases outside the gene matches. The CDR3 sequence is 14 residues long. The CDR3 DNA sequence: TGCAGTGCTACTAGCGGGAGGGAGTTATACGAGCAGTACTTC. Protein: CSATSGRELYEQYF.

This clonotype was observed many times. The CDR3 reads CASSQDGGQAKGETQYF. The CDR3 DNA reads TGCGCCAGCAGCCAGGACGGGGGACAGGCGAAGGGAGAGACCCAGTACTTC. The chain employs TRBV4-3 and TRBJ2-5, with TRBD1 matching over 8 bases. V trimming: 3 bases; J trimming: 4 bases; junction bases outside the gene matches: 13. This CDR3 has 17 amino acids. The germline gives CDR1 LGHNA, CDR2 YSLEER.

In this sample, this clonotype turned up a few times. The chain joins TRBV5-4 to TRBJ2-2, with TRBD2 identical over 8 bases. CDR1 is SGHNT and CDR2 is YYREEE in the germline V gene (reference sequence). The CDR3 extends over 16 amino acids. V dropped 4 bases and J dropped 6; count of bases not matched to a gene: 11. CDR3 region: CASSPRGAGVAGELFF. The CDR3 DNA is TGTGCCAGCAGCCCCCGAGGAGCGGGAGTGGCCGGGGAGCTGTTTTTT.

This clonotype was detected many times. The chain couples TRBV10-3 to TRBJ1-5, with D possibly being TRBD1 (5 bases). This CDR3 region has 14 residues. Trimming shortened V by 10 bases and J by 7 bases, and 20 bases separated the two germline ends. CDR1 is ENHRY and CDR2 is SYGVKD in the germline V gene. CDR3 region: CATTTGESVQPQHF. The CDR3 DNA reads TGTGCCACCACCACGGGGGAGTCCGTACAGCCCCAGCATTTT.

The table lists this clonotype with many counts. The rearrangement links TRBV4-2 to TRBJ2-3; no reliable D call. CDR1 is LGHNA and CDR2 is YNFKEQ in the germline V gene. The V end was cut by 1 base, the J end by 6 bases, with 11 bases between. This CDR3 comprises 14 residues. The CDR3 protein is CASSQAGHRDTQYF. As DNA, the CDR3 is TGTGCCAGCAGCCAAGCCGGGCATCGGGATACGCAGTATTTT.

This clonotype was counted ten times or more. The genes are TRBV18 and TRBJ1-1, with no clear D. V gave up 2 bases and J gave up 2 bases, with 12 bases separating them. CDR3 length equals 15 residues. The germline V gene encodes CDR1 KGHSH and CDR2 LQKENI. The chain's CDR3 is CASSPSQAANTEAFF. Written as DNA, the CDR3 is TGTGCCAGCTCACCAAGTCAGGCGGCAAACACTGAAGCTTTCTTT.

The table lists this clonotype with a few counts. This chain uses TRBV9 with TRBJ1-2; no reliable D call. This CDR3 region has 14 residues. V lost 0 bases and J 10 bases, leaving 16 bases between the germline ends. Germline values: CDR1 SGDLS, CDR2 YYNGEE. The CDR3 bases are TGTGCCAGCAGCGTAGCCTCCTTCGGGGATCACTACACCTTC. This sequence encodes CASSVASFGDHYTF. Full variable domain (missing parts from reference TRBV9 and TRBJ1-2): DSGVTQTPKHLITATGQRVTLRCSPRSGDLSVYWYQQSLDQGLQFLIQYYNGEERAKGNILERFSAQQFPDLHSELNLSSLELGDSALYFCASSVASFGDHYTFGSGTRLTVV.

J is TRBJ2-1 and V is TRBV18; D gene unclear. Looked up from germline, CDR1 is KGHSH and CDR2 is LQKENI. V was clipped by 6 bases and J by 5 bases, with 17 bases between them. CDR3 length equals 15 residues. For the CDR3, the DNA is TGTGCCAGCTCCCCCCCCACTCGCTTCGACAATGAGCAGTTCTTC. Translation: CASSPPTRFDNEQFF.

The V gene is TRBV11-2, the J gene TRBJ2-1; 7 bases are a match to TRBD2. The germline gives CDR1 SGHAT, CDR2 FQNNGV. CDR3 size: 18 residues. Trimming cost V 5 bases and J 0 bases; bases outside gene matches: 13. The CDR3 DNA reads as TGTGCCAGCAGCATCCAGGGTGGACTAGAGGGCTCCTACAATGAGCAGTTCTTC. As protein: CASSIQGGLEGSYNEQFF.

There are many counts of this clonotype. The chain is built from TRBV11-1 and TRBJ2-1, with a possible D match to TRBD2 (5 bases). The CDR3 runs to 14 residues. The germline gives CDR1 SGHAT, CDR2 FQDESV (reference sequence). Deletions cut 5 bases from V and 7 bases from J, with 15 bases between. Written as DNA, the CDR3 is TGTGCCAGCAGCCGGACCCGGGATTTTAATGAGCAGTTCTTC. Amino acid sequence: CASSRTRDFNEQFF.

Comment on this clonotype: With a much larger clone just one base away, this may be a read error. V gene TRBV6-2 or TRBV6-3 combines with J gene TRBJ1-5; no definite D call. The CDR3 sequence is 15 residues long. Germline CDR1 MNHEY, CDR2 SVGEGT. The ends were cut back, 8 bases at V and 6 bases at J, with 20 bases in the middle. The CDR3 loop is CASAYGVFAAQPQHF. The CDR3, as DNA: TGTGCCAGCGCATACGGTGTGTTTGCCGCTCAGCCCCAGCATTTT.

Only a few counts were recorded for this clonotype. V usage is TRBV6-5 and J usage is TRBJ2-3; no firm D call. The CDR3 is made up of 14 amino acids. The V gene lost 8 bases and the J gene lost 0 bases, with 12 bases spanning the gap. CDR1 is MNHEY, CDR2 SVGAGI, per germline. The CDR3 is CASQRSWSTDTQYF. CDR3 bases: TGTGCCAGCCAAAGGTCTTGGAGCACAGATACGCAGTATTTT.

Only a few counts were recorded for this clonotype. The chain is built from TRBV6-2 or TRBV6-3 and TRBJ2-1; TRBD2 matches at 7 bases. Germline lookup yields CDR1 MNHEY and CDR2 SVGEGT. J was trimmed by 0 bases and V by 5 bases; bases with no gene match: 7. There are 16 residues in the CDR3. The CDR3 DNA sequence: TGTGCCAGCAGTCGTCCCGGGGGGAGCTCCTACAATGAGCAGTTCTTC. This gives the protein CASSRPGGSSYNEQFF.

The chain combines TRBV7-2 with TRBJ2-3, with D perhaps TRBD2 (6 bases). Trimming shortened V by 1 base and J by 8 bases, and 16 bases separated the two germline ends. CDR3 size: 15 residues. Germline CDR1 is SGHTA and CDR2 is FQGNSA. DNA for the CDR3: TGTGCCAGCAGCTTAGGGGACTCCCAGTGGAGTACGCAGTATTTT. Residues: CASSLGDSQWSTQYF.